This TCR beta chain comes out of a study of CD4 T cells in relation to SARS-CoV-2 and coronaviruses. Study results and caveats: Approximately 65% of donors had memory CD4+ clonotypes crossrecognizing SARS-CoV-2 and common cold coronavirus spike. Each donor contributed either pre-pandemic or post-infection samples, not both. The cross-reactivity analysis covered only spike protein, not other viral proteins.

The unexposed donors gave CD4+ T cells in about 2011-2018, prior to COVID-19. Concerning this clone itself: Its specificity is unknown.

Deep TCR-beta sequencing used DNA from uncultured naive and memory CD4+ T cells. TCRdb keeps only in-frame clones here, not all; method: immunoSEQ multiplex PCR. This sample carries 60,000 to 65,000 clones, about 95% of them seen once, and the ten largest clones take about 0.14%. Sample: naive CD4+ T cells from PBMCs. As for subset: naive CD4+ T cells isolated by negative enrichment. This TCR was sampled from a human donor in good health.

The CDR3: CASSPNGPVRNSPLHF. The DNA for the CDR3 is TGTGCCAGCAGCCCCAACGGGCCCGTACGTAATTCACCCCTCCACTTT. The V call is TRBV16, the J call TRBJ1-6; no reliable D call. V lost 4 bases and J 6 bases, leaving 16 bases between the germline ends. The CDR3 length is 16 residues. Germline assignment: CDR1 KGHSY and CDR2 FQNENV. The whole variable domain, remainder taken from reference TRBV16 and TRBJ1-6, is GEEVAQTPKHLVRGEGQKAKLYCAPIKGHSYVFWYQQVLKNEFKFLISFQNENVFDETGMPKERFSAKCLPNSPCSLEIQATKLEDSAVYFCASSPNGPVRNSPLHFGNGTRLTVT.